These 26 T cell receptor beta chains share one sample of origin, sequenced in a study of shared clonotypes between healthy human individuals. Sequencing was performed with immunoSEQ multiplex PCR; in TCRdb, only in-frame clones are kept and a portion is missing. The data hold about 1.1 million clones, with about four fifths observed a single time. The source material was memory CD4+ T cells from PBMCs. The sample's subset: CD45RA-negative fraction. All receptors come from a man between 18 and 35 years old in good health. Some clones in this sample may be carry-over from other donors' samples.

The genes are TRBV7-9 and TRBJ2-3; D unresolved. CDR1 is SEHNR, CDR2 FQNEAQ, per germline (reference sequence). Between the trimmed V and J ends, which lost 5 bases and 6 bases, there was a span of 12 bases. The CDR3 extends over 13 amino acids. In DNA, the CDR3 is TGTGCCAGCAGCCAGGATTCTTTGGATACGCAGTATTTT. Protein product: CASSQDSLDTQYF.

The sample holds a few counts of this clone. CDR3 loop: CSVARLAGGLNSFNEQFF. CDR3 nucleotides: TGCAGCGTGGCAAGACTAGCGGGAGGATTGAATTCGTTCAATGAGCAGTTCTTC. The genes are TRBV29-1 and TRBJ2-1; 13 bases agree with TRBD2. The V and J ends lost 6 bases and 6 bases, in that order; junction bases with no gene match: 17. The CDR3 runs 18 residues. From germline, CDR1 is SQVTM and CDR2 ANQGSEA.

This chain connects TRBV4-2 to TRBJ2-1; a weak D match, TRBD2 (7 bases). The V gene lost 8 bases and the J gene lost 1 base, with 15 bases spanning the gap. The CDR3 consists of 15 residues. Germline CDR1 is LGHNA and CDR2 is YNFKEQ. CDR3 loop: CASHLGGPSYNEQFF. The CDR3 DNA is TGTGCCAGCCACTTGGGGGGGCCATCCTACAATGAGCAGTTCTTC.

This chain connects TRBV28 to TRBJ2-1, with 7 bases fitting TRBD2. Germline CDR1 and CDR2: MDHEN and SYDVKM. The CDR3 is 14 residues long. The V and J ends lost 3 bases and 8 bases, in that order; junction bases with no gene match: 7. In DNA form, the CDR3 reads TGTGCCAGCAGTTTTTTGTCGGGGAGGGATGAGCAGTTCTTC. Residues: CASSFLSGRDEQFF.

The chain is built from TRBV5-6 and TRBJ1-2; D not resolved. This CDR3 region has 12 residues. Trimming removed 4 bases at V and 5 bases at J, with 9 bases between. Germline CDR1 and CDR2: SGHDT and YYEEEE. CDR3 DNA sequence: TGTGCCAGCAGCCTCGAGACTTATGGCTACACCTTC. Residues: CASSLETYGYTF.

CDR3 sequence reads: CASSQTPLGGSRTDTQYF. The CDR3 bases are TGTGCCAGCAGCCAGACACCCTTAGGGGGGTCCCGCACAGATACGCAGTATTTT. The chain combines TRBV4-2 with TRBJ2-3; D may correspond to TRBD1 or TRBD2 (6 bases each). Per the germline V gene, CDR1 is LGHNA and CDR2 is YNFKEQ. The ends were cut back, 3 bases at V and 1 base at J, with 20 bases in the middle. This CDR3 comprises 18 residues.

The rearrangement joins TRBV5-1 to TRBJ1-1; D unclear. Germline assignment: CDR1 SGHRS and CDR2 YFSETQ. V gave up 4 bases and J gave up 4 bases, with 14 bases separating them. The CDR3 is 14 amino acids. In DNA form, the CDR3 reads TGCGCCAGCAGCCTCCTAGGAGGGTTCACTGAAGCTTTCTTT. As protein: CASSLLGGFTEAFF.

The chain is built from TRBV10-1 and TRBJ1-2; tentatively, D is TRBD1 (5 bases). The CDR3 loop spans 13 amino acids. In germline, CDR1 is WNHNN, CDR2 SYGVQD (reference sequence). Between the trimmed V and J ends, which lost 3 bases and 6 bases, there was a span of 11 bases. CDR3 nucleotide sequence: TGCGCCAGCAGTGAAGGAGGGGTGGATGGCTACACCTTC. Protein product: CASSEGGVDGYTF.

The gene calls are TRBV5-4 and TRBJ1-3; 7 nucleotides match TRBD1. The CDR3 totals 16 residues. CDR1 is SGHNT, CDR2 YYREEE, per germline (reference sequence). The V segment lost 1 base and the J segment 0 bases; nucleotides outside the gene matches: 4. The CDR3 reads CASSLPGGASGNTIYF. The CDR3 DNA is TGTGCCAGCAGCTTGCCAGGGGGTGCCTCTGGAAACACCATATATTTT. The whole variable domain, remainder taken from reference TRBV5-4 and TRBJ1-3, is ETGVTQSPTHLIKTRGQQVTLRCSSQSGHNTVSWYQQALGQGPQFIFQYYREEENGRGNFPPRFSGLQFPNYSSELNVNALELDDSALYLCASSLPGGASGNTIYFGEGSWLTVV.

Turning to this clone: Other DNA sequences in the same sample also yield this CDR3. The V gene is TRBV2, the J gene TRBJ2-1; TRBD1 might be the D (5 bases). Germline V gene data show CDR1 as SNHLY and CDR2 as FYNNEI. The V end was cut by 5 bases, the J end by 3 bases, with 8 bases between. The CDR3 consists of 13 residues. As DNA, the CDR3 is TGTGCCAGCAGTAGCGACAGCTACAATGAGCAGTTCTTC. This sequence encodes CASSSDSYNEQFF.

The CDR3 region has the DNA TGTGCCTCCGATCGGGAGGGCTACGAGCAGTACTTC. Amino acid sequence: CASDREGYEQYF. V is TRBV28 and J is TRBJ2-7, with TRBD2 matching over 8 bases. V lost 11 bases, J lost 3 bases, and 6 bases stayed unmatched. The length of the CDR3 is 12 residues. In germline, CDR1 is MDHEN, CDR2 SYDVKM.

This clone was seen more than once but under ten times. The rearrangement uses TRBV4-1 and TRBJ1-1, with D perhaps matching TRBD1 (5 bases). The V and J ends lost 7 bases and 2 bases respectively, with 11 bases between them. CDR1 is MGHRA, CDR2 YSYEKL, per germline. The CDR3 covers 13 residues. CDR3 nucleotide sequence: TGCGCCAGCAAACCAGGGCTAAACACTGAAGCTTTCTTT. It codes for CASKPGLNTEAFF.

CDR3: CASSEERSEYNEQFF. CDR3 sequence (DNA): TGTGCCAGCAGTGAAGAAAGGAGCGAGTACAATGAGCAGTTCTTC. V gene TRBV2 combines with J gene TRBJ2-1, with unresolved D. Trimming pared 1 base from V and 4 bases from J, leaving 11 bases between. CDR1 is SNHLY, CDR2 FYNNEI, per germline. The CDR3 has 15 amino acids.

J is TRBJ2-5 and V is TRBV5-1; no clear D. The CDR3 is 13 residues long. In germline, CDR1 is SGHRS, CDR2 YFSETQ. Trimming shortened V by 1 base and J by 4 bases, and 8 bases separated the two germline ends. The CDR3 protein is CASSLLGSETQYF. CDR3 DNA: TGCGCCAGCAGCTTGCTGGGTTCAGAGACCCAGTACTTC.

The chain has TRBV7-9 and TRBJ1-2; 7 nucleotides agree with TRBD1. The CDR3 length is 14 residues. Germline CDR1 SEHNR, CDR2 FQNEAQ (reference sequence). The V segment lost 1 base and the J segment 4 bases; nucleotides outside the gene matches: 3. CDR3 region: CASSLVPGGYGYTF. As DNA, the CDR3 is TGTGCCAGCAGCTTAGTGCCAGGGGGCTATGGCTACACCTTC.

This chain's CDR3 is CASSGTSGRNEQFF. CDR3 nucleotide sequence: TGCGCCAGCAGCGGGACTAGCGGGAGAAATGAGCAGTTCTTC. The J gene is TRBJ2-1, the V gene TRBV5-1; 14 nucleotides line up with TRBD2. The germline gives CDR1 SGHRS, CDR2 YFSETQ. J lost 7 bases, V lost 4 bases, and 1 base had no gene match. This CDR3 has 14 residues.

A remark on this clone: Germline is not matched at one junction end, which may reflect a read error. This rearrangement joins TRBV15 to TRBJ2-7; D uncertain. CDR3 length: 12 amino acids. In germline, CDR1 is LNHNV, CDR2 YYDKDF (reference sequence). The CDR3 reads CATSQDQLLPDF. CDR3 DNA sequence: TGTGCCACCAGCCAGGACCAGCTTCTTCCAGACTTC.

On this clone: Other DNA sequences in the same sample also yield this CDR3. The V and J genes are TRBV15 and TRBJ2-1; D is unresolved. Germline V gene sequence: CDR1 LNHNV, CDR2 YYDKDF (reference sequence). Trimming took 2 bases from V and 6 from J, leaving 2 bases between them. The CDR3 length is 11 residues. The CDR3 loop reads CATSRLNEQFF. The CDR3 coding sequence is TGTGCCACCAGCAGACTCAATGAGCAGTTCTTC.

This chain connects TRBV5-4 to TRBJ2-1; TRBD2 aligns across 12 bases. This CDR3 is 15 amino acids long. CDR1 and CDR2 (germline): SGHNT, YYREEE (reference sequence). V was clipped by 4 bases and J by 7 bases; unmatched bases: 6. The CDR3 DNA reads as TGTGCCAGCAGCCTGACTAGCGGGAGAGAGAATGAGCAGTTCTTC. Translation: CASSLTSGRENEQFF.

This clone was seen at least ten times. The CDR3 DNA reads as TGTGCCAGCAGCTTATTTGGGCTACGACAGTTCTTC. Translating gives CASSLFGLRQFF. The rearrangement uses TRBV7-7 and TRBJ2-1; D gene unclear. The length of the CDR3 is 12 residues. From germline, CDR1 is SSHAT and CDR2 FNYEAQ (reference sequence). Trimming shortened V by 2 bases and J by 13 bases, and 12 bases separated the two germline ends.

The chain is built from TRBV28 and TRBJ2-1, with no clear D. The V end lost 11 bases, the J end lost 4 bases, and 18 bases lay between the germline ends. Looked up from germline, CDR1 is MDHEN and CDR2 is SYDVKM. The CDR3 runs 14 residues. CDR3 coding DNA: TGTGCCGTTCTACCGGGTCATTGGTACAATGAGCAGTTCTTC. It codes for CAVLPGHWYNEQFF.

The J gene is TRBJ2-7, the V gene TRBV28; D possibly corresponds to TRBD2 (5 bases). V shed 7 bases and J shed 0 bases, with 10 bases lying between them. Germline loops: CDR1 MDHEN, CDR2 SYDVKM. The CDR3 consists of 13 residues. The DNA for the CDR3 is TGTGCCAGCACCGGGGAGAGCTCCTACGAGCAGTACTTC. Its protein product is CASTGESSYEQYF.

V usage is TRBV11-2 and J usage is TRBJ2-7, with D tentatively TRBD1 (6 bases). V was clipped by 3 bases and J by 2 bases, with 17 bases between them. The CDR3 consists of 16 residues. Germline values: CDR1 SGHAT, CDR2 FQNNGV. As DNA, the CDR3 is TGTGCCAGCAGCTTGGGGGCCAGGGGCAAAACCTACGAGCAGTACTTC. This codes for CASSLGARGKTYEQYF. Supplemented by reference TRBV11-2 and TRBJ2-7, the full variable domain reads EAGVAQSPRYKIIEKRQSVAFWCNPISGHATLYWYQQILGQGPKLLIQFQNNGVVDDSQLPKDRFSAERLKGVDSTLKIQPAKLEDSAVYLCASSLGARGKTYEQYFGPGTRLTVT.

The chain recombines TRBV5-1 with TRBJ1-4; 7 bases line up with TRBD1. The CDR3 totals 16 residues. Trimming took 0 bases from V and 7 from J; bases not matched to a gene: 9. The V gene's germline CDR1 is SGHRS and CDR2 YFSETQ. The CDR3 here is CASSLAVQGIGEKLFF. Written as DNA, the CDR3 is TGCGCCAGCAGCTTGGCCGTACAGGGGATTGGTGAAAAACTGTTTTTT.

This rearrangement joins TRBV9 to TRBJ2-7; tentatively, D is TRBD1 or TRBD2 (5 bases each). Trimming cost V 2 bases and J 7 bases, with 16 bases left between them. The CDR3 is made up of 14 amino acids. Per germline, CDR1 SGDLS and CDR2 YYNGEE. The CDR3 loop reads CASSVAGRNEEQYF. CDR3 nucleotide sequence: TGTGCCAGCAGCGTTGCAGGGAGAAATGAGGAGCAGTACTTC.

V usage is TRBV2 and J usage is TRBJ1-1; D is possibly TRBD1 (6 bases). Germline values: CDR1 SNHLY, CDR2 FYNNEI. Trimming removed 6 bases from V and 5 bases from J, with 13 bases in between. The CDR3 runs 13 residues. The CDR3 sequence: CASRETGPTEAFF. The CDR3 nucleotides are TGTGCCAGCAGGGAAACAGGGCCAACTGAAGCTTTCTTT.